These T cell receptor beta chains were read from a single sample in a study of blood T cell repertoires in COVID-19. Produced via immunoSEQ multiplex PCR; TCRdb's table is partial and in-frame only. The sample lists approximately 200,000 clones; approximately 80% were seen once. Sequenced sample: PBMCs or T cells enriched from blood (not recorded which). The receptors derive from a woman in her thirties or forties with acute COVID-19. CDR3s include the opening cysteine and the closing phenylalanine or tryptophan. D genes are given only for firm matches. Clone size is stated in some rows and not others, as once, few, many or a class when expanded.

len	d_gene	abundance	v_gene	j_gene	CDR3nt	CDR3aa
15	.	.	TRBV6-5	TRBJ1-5	TGTGCCAGCAGTTACTCCTGGAGCCCTTTGAGGTCCCAGCATTTT	CASSYSWSPLRSQHF
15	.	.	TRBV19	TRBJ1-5	TGTGCCAGTAAGGGGCGGGGGCCCAGCAATCAGCCCCAGCATTTT	CASKGRGPSNQPQHF
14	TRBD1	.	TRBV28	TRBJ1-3	TGTGCCAGCAGTCCGGGGGACAGGGAGAACACCATATATTTT	CASSPGDRENTIYF
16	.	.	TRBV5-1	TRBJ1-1	TGCGCCAGCAGGCAGCAGGGGAATTTGGTGAACACTGAAGCTTTCTTT	CASRQQGNLVNTEAFF
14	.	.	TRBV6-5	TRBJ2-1	TGTGCCGCGGCAGAGTGGGGGGTGCAGTATGAGCAGTTCTTC	CAAAEWGVQYEQFF
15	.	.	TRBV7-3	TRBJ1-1	TGTGCCAGCAGCTTGGACAACACCGAGGCCACTGAAGCTTTCTTT	CASSLDNTEATEAFF
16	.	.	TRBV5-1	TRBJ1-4	TGCGCCAGCAGCCGTATTCAAAGCGCAACTAATGAAAAACTGTTTTTT	CASSRIQSATNEKLFF
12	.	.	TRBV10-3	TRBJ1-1	TGTGCCATCAGTGCACGGGGGACTGAAGCTTTCTTT	CAISARGTEAFF
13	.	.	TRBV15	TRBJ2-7	TGTGCCACCAGCAGAGTGGGGGCCGGGGAGCAGTACTTC	CATSRVGAGEQYF
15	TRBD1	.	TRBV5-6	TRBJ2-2	TGTGCCAGCAGCAGAACAGGGGGGTCCACCGGGGAGCTGTTTTTT	CASSRTGGSTGELFF
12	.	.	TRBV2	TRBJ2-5	TGTGCCAGCTTTGAACTAGTCGAGACCCAGTACTTC	CASFELVETQYF
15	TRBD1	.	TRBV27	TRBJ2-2	TGTGCCAGCATGGTCAGGGGGCGCCGCACCGGGGAGCTGTTTTTT	CASMVRGRRTGELFF
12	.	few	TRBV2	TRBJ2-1	TGTGCCAGAGGGGACAACTACAATGAGCAGTTCTTC	CARGDNYNEQFF
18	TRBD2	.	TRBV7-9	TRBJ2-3	TGTGCTTACACGGGACTAGCGGGAGGGCCCGAGTACGCAGATACGCAGTATTTT	CAYTGLAGGPEYADTQYF
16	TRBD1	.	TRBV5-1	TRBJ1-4	TGCGCCAGCAGCACATGGACAGGGGGTATCCGTGAAAAACTGTTTTTT	CASSTWTGGIREKLFF
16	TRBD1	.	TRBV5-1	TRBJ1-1	TGCGCCAGCAGCTTCAACGGAGACAGGGCGGACACTGAAGCTTTCTTT	CASSFNGDRADTEAFF
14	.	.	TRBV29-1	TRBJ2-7	TGCAGCGTTTCGATTTCACTCGGGGGACGCGAGCAGTACTTC	CSVSISLGGREQYF
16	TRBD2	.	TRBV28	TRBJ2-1	TGTGCCAGTCTATCGTGGGGCGGGGGGACGAACAATGAGCAGTTCTTC	CASLSWGGGTNNEQFF
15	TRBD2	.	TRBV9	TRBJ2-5	TGTGCCAGCAGCGTAGATGACGGGGGGCAAGAGACCCAGTACTTC	CASSVDDGGQETQYF
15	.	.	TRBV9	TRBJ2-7	TGTGCCAGCAGCCAAGATGTAGCGGCCTTCTACGAGCAGTACTTC	CASSQDVAAFYEQYF
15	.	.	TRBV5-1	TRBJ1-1	TGCGCCAGCAGCTTGGCCGGGGGGGCCCGTTACCAAGCTTTCTTT	CASSLAGGARYQAFF
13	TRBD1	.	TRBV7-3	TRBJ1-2	TGTGCCAGCAGCTTTGCAGGGGGGCTTGGCTACACCTTC	CASSFAGGLGYTF
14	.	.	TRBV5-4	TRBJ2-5	TGTGCCAGCAGCTTGCGGCAGGGACAAGAGACCCAGTACTTC	CASSLRQGQETQYF
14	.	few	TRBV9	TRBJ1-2	TGTGCCAGCAGCGTAGAGAGGGGAGGCTATGGCTACACCTTC	CASSVERGGYGYTF
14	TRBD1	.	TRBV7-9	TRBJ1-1	TGTGCCAGCAGCACGACAGGGCGAGGGGCTGAAGCTTTCTTT	CASSTTGRGAEAFF
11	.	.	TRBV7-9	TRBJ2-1	TGTGCCAGCAGCCCCTCCGCGGAGCAGTTCTTC	CASSPSAEQFF
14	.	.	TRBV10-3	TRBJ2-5	TGTGCCATCAGTGCACCAGGAAGACAAGAGACCCAGTACTTC	CAISAPGRQETQYF
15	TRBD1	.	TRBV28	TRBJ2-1	TGTGCCAGCAGGGGACAGGGATCGAGGGACAATGAGCAGTTCTTC	CASRGQGSRDNEQFF
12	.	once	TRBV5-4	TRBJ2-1	TGTGCCAGCAGCTTGGCTTACAATGAGCAGTTCTTC	CASSLAYNEQFF
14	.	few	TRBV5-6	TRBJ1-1	TGTGCCAGCAGCTTCCCGACAGGGAACACTGAAGCTTTCTTT	CASSFPTGNTEAFF
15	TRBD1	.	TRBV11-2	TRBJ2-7	TGTGCCAGCAGCTTAACGGACAGGGATATCTACGAGCAGTACTTC	CASSLTDRDIYEQYF
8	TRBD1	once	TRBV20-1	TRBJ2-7	TGCAGTGCTCCAGGGGGACGATTC	CSAPGGRF
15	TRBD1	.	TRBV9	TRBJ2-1	TGTGCCAGCAGCGTAGTGGCAGGGGGCTTCAATGAGCAGTTCTTC	CASSVVAGGFNEQFF
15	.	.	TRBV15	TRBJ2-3	TGTGCCACCAGCAGAGGGACAGCCTTCACAGATACGCAGTATTTT	CATSRGTAFTDTQYF
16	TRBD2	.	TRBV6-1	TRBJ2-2	TGTGCCAGCAGTGTGGGGCTAGCGGGTAACACCGGGGAGCTGTTTTTT	CASSVGLAGNTGELFF
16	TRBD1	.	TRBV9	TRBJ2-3	TGTGCCAGCAGCGAACGACAGGGAGTGGGCACAGATACGCAGTATTTT	CASSERQGVGTDTQYF
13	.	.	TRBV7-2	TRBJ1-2	TGTGCCAGCAGCGCCCAACTCGGGGATGGCTACACCTTC	CASSAQLGDGYTF
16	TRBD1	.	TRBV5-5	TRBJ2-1	TGTGCCAGCAGCTTGGTTTTGGGACAGTACTCCAATGAGCAGTTCTTC	CASSLVLGQYSNEQFF
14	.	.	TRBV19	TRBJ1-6	TGTGCCAGTAACGTAGAGGGTATGAATTCACCCCTCCACTTT	CASNVEGMNSPLHF
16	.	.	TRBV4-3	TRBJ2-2	TGCGCCAGCAGCCAAGAACACGGGTCGGGAACCGGGGAGCTGTTTTTT	CASSQEHGSGTGELFF